Listed below are T cell receptor beta chains from one sample, sequenced in a study of T cell responses to AZD1222 COVID-19 vaccine. Sequenced by immunoSEQ multiplex PCR; TCRdb stores in-frame clones only, minus some. The data hold 150,000 to 200,000 clones, with 90% observed a single time. Specimen: peripheral blood, collected on day 0 of AZD1222 vaccination. These receptors were collected from an adult in good health. Each CDR3 is given with its conserved first and last residue. The D gene is left open where the match is weak. Clone sizes are given selectively: once, few, many, or a class where the clone is expanded.

cdr3_aa | cdr3_nt | j_call | clone_size | v_call | d_call
CASSLGRVGYGYTF | TGTGCCAGCAGCTTGGGCAGGGTCGGGTATGGCTACACCTTC | TRBJ1-2 | NA | TRBV5-6 | NA
CASSYSNPGLETEAFF | TGTGCCAGCAGTTACTCGAACCCAGGGTTGGAAACTGAAGCTTTCTTT | TRBJ1-1 | NA | TRBV6-2/TRBV6-3 | NA
CASSQDFRQYQPQHF | TGTGCCAGCAGCCAAGATTTTCGACAGTATCAGCCCCAGCATTTT | TRBJ1-5 | NA | TRBV4-2 | NA
CASTVAGGVQPQHF | TGTGCCAGTACCGTGGCGGGGGGCGTTCAGCCCCAGCATTTT | TRBJ1-5 | NA | TRBV19 | NA
CASSQGGGQQYF | TGCGCCAGCAGCCAAGGGGGGGGACAGCAGTACTTC | TRBJ2-7 | NA | TRBV4-1 | TRBD2
CASSIVSAGITDTQYF | TGTGCCAGTAGTATAGTATCTGCGGGAATTACAGATACGCAGTATTTT | TRBJ2-3 | NA | TRBV19 | NA
CASSQESRDTQYF | TGTGCCAGCAGCCAAGAGAGCCGGGATACGCAGTATTTT | TRBJ2-3 | NA | TRBV4-2 | NA
CASSQDQVVNTEAFF | TGCGCCAGCAGCCAAGATCAGGTAGTGAACACTGAAGCTTTCTTT | TRBJ1-1 | NA | TRBV4-3 | NA
CASSLSQGPLGYTF | TGCGCCAGCAGCCTCTCACAGGGCCCCCTGGGCTACACCTTC | TRBJ1-2 | NA | TRBV5-1 | NA
CASSVQSWTSGNTGELFF | TGTGCCAGCAGCGTACAGTCTTGGACTAGCGGGAACACCGGGGAGCTGTTTTTT | TRBJ2-2 | NA | TRBV9 | TRBD2
CATKRGVRSQETQYF | TGTGCCACCAAGAGGGGGGTGAGGTCCCAAGAGACCCAGTACTTC | TRBJ2-5 | NA | TRBV19 | NA
CASSRGQVYGYTF | TGTGCCAGCAGCCGGGGACAAGTCTATGGCTACACCTTC | TRBJ1-2 | NA | TRBV5-5 | NA
CASSYYGGTDTQYF | TGTGCCAGCAGTTACTATGGGGGCACAGATACGCAGTATTTT | TRBJ2-3 | once | TRBV6-2/TRBV6-3 | NA
CASKGPWRNEQFF | TGTGCCAGCAAGGGACCGTGGAGAAATGAGCAGTTCTTC | TRBJ2-1 | NA | TRBV7-2 | NA
CASSQFTYSSGNTIYF | TGTGCCAGCAGCCAATTTACGTATAGCTCTGGAAACACCATATATTTT | TRBJ1-3 | NA | TRBV14 | NA